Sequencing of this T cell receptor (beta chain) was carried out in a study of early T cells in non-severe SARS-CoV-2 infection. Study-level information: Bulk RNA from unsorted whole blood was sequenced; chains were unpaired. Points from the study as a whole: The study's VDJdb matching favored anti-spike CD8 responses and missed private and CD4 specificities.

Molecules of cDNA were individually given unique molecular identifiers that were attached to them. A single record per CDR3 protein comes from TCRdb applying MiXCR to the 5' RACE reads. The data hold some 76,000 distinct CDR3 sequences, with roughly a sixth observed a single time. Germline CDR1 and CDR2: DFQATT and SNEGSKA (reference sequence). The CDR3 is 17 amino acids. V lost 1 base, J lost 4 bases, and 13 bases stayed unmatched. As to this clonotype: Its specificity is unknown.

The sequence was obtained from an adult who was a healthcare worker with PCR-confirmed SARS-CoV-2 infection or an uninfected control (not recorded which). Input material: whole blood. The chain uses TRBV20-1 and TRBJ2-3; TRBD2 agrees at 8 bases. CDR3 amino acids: CSARGAWAGGGADTQYF. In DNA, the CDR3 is TGCAGTGCTAGAGGGGCCTGGGCGGGAGGTGGGGCAGATACGCAGTATTTT.